The text below deals with one T cell receptor beta chain. Its target is not known. Each donor's status was that of a healthy bone marrow donor. The V end was cut by 5 bases, the J end by 0 bases, with 16 bases between. Germline CDR1 and CDR2: MGHDK and SYGVNS. The CDR3 is made up of 16 amino acids. Primers included in the PCR were 60 Vbeta and 13 Jbeta primers. Measured with immunoSEQ multiplex PCR; TCRdb has only the in-frame clones, and not every one. The repertoire holds some 62,000 clones, with 87% as singletons. The sample belongs to a study of cytomegalovirus exposure and HLA in healthy donors. Findings and caveats of the study: A prior analysis recorded that most TCR beta V segments were productive about 87% or about 30% of the time.

The sequence derives from a man aged 18-30 years in good health and CMV-seronegative. The sample taken for sequencing was PBMCs. V is TRBV25-1 and J is TRBJ1-1; possible D gene TRBD1, 5 bases. This chain's CDR3 is CASSPPDRTLNTEAFF. The CDR3, as DNA: TGTGCCAGCAGTCCCCCCGACAGAACCCTGAACACTGAAGCTTTCTTT.